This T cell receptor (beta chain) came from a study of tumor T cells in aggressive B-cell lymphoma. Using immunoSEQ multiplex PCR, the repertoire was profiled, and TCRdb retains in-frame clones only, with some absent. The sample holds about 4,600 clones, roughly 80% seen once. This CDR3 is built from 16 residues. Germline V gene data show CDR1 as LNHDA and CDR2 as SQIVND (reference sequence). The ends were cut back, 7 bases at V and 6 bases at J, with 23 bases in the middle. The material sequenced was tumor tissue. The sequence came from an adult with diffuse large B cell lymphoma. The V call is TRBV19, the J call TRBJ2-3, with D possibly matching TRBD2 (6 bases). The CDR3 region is CASTSGSAGNRDTQYF. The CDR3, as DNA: TGTGCCAGTACGAGCGGATCAGCGGGTAATAGGGATACGCAGTATTTT.